These T cell receptor beta chains were read from a single sample in a study of blood T cell repertoires in COVID-19. Clones were sequenced by immunoSEQ multiplex PCR, and TCRdb holds only the in-frame ones, with some missing. Of roughly 310,000 clones listed, 88% are singletons. Sequenced sample: peripheral blood. These receptors originate from a woman in her forties or fifties with active or convalescent COVID-19. Both conserved end residues are part of each CDR3. The D gene is left open where the match is weak. Size is omitted from some rows. Given values are once, few, many or a class for expanded clones.

TRBV18	.	.	TRBJ1-2	TGTGCCAGCTCACCAGGTCCCCAGAGGTATGGCTACACCTTC	CASSPGPQRYGYTF
TRBV11-2	.	.	TRBJ2-5	TGTGCCAGCAGCCAAATTCAGGGGCTCCTGGAGACCCAGTACTTC	CASSQIQGLLETQYF
TRBV5-1	few	TRBD1	TRBJ1-1	TGCGCCAGCAGATCAGGGGGCGGGATGAACACTGAAGCTTTCTTT	CASRSGGGMNTEAFF
TRBV11-3	.	TRBD2	TRBJ2-1	TGTGCCAGCAGCCCCGGACTAGCGGGAGGCGTAAATGAGCAGTTCTTC	CASSPGLAGGVNEQFF
TRBV10-3	.	.	TRBJ2-5	TGTGCCATCAGTGGGGCGGCGGGCGGAGAGACCCAGTACTTC	CAISGAAGGETQYF
TRBV30	.	.	TRBJ2-2	TGTGCCTGGCTTCGTTTAAGCGCGAACACCGGGGAGCTGTTTTTT	CAWLRLSANTGELFF
TRBV7-9	.	TRBD2	TRBJ2-4	TGTGCCAGCAGCTTCCTAGCGGGGGGTTCCAAAAACATTCAGTACTTC	CASSFLAGGSKNIQYF
TRBV18	.	.	TRBJ1-1	TGTGCCAGCTCACCTGAGCAGGGTACTGAAGCTTTCTTT	CASSPEQGTEAFF
TRBV7-2	.	TRBD2	TRBJ2-2	TGTGCCAGCAGCTGGCGGACTAGCGGGGGGCCCACAATCACCGGGGAGCTGTTTTTT	CASSWRTSGGPTITGELFF
TRBV2	once	.	TRBJ1-1	TGTGCCAGCACCGTTGTTGGTAGGAACACTGAAGCTTTCTTT	CASTVVGRNTEAFF
TRBV29-1	.	TRBD2	TRBJ2-2	TGCAGCGTTAGGACTCAGCGGGAGAGCACCGGGGAGCTGTTTTTT	CSVRTQRESTGELFF